This TCR beta chain was identified during a study of monozygotic twins with cystic fibrosis (dated by TCRdb to the early 2020s). The study in broad terms: Barcoded libraries were prepared with about 15 PCR cycles from around 3 micrograms of fragmented DNA. Data for three of the twin pairs had been reported previously in another context. On the day blood was drawn, the twins' weight-for-height and FEVPerc (FEV1 disease centile) were ranked against those of the approximately 990 cohort participants. Ten female and six male twin pairs, aged about 2.0 to 36.4 years (median about 9 years) and mostly children and adolescents, were included in the cohort. To assess genetic influence on V and J gene usage, the study compared TCR beta repertoires within and across 16 monozygotic twin pairs with cystic fibrosis.

Results the study describes overall, beyond this receptor: No association turned up between shared CDR3 numbers and age, concordance or disease severity, and the cohort was small. Simpson clonality was generally low (median 0.0095), suggesting a naive-dominated repertoire, with higher clonality in the most severely affected patients. The greatest similarity to the co-twin was observed for V gene usage in 13 of 16 pairs and for J usage in 8 of 16 pairs, which suggested genetic constraints. Monozygotic CF twin pairs shared significantly more nucleotide-identical clonotypes within each pair than unrelated CF individuals shared with one another (P = 0.000026, Mann-Whitney).

With respect to this clone: The clone's antigen remains unknown. No qualities accompany the bases; no much larger clone lies one base away.

The germline V gene supplies CDR1 SGHVS and CDR2 FNYEAQ. V ends up 5 bases short and J 5 bases short, with an unmatched junction base count of 3. The CDR3, from cysteine to phenylalanine, totals 14 residues. The DNA shown is the 42-base CDR3, in frame from base 1. The twin pairs came from the European Cystic Fibrosis Twin and Sibling Study Cohort, which recruited patients from roughly 160 CF clinics across 14 European countries. Zygosity and CFTR genotype were confirmed in-house, and zygosity was tested by multiplex PCR of nine short tandem repeat loci. Peripheral blood was sampled from each twin, with clinical parameters recorded on the day of blood sampling. Phenol/chloroform extraction was used to isolate genomic DNA from peripheral blood cells, and the DNA was then kept in TE buffer at 4 degrees C. Following the manufacturer's instructions, TCR beta CDR3 regions were amplified by multiplex PCR with the immunoSEQ immune profiling system. An Illumina NextSeq system was used to carry out the sequencing. The paper's processing steps were these. Sequence data were processed on the immunoSEQ Analyzer platform, and clonality was calculated as the square root of Simpson's index of productive rearrangements. Similarity in V and J usage was measured by Jensen-Shannon distance, and OLGA was used to compute CDR3 generation probabilities. The immuneACCESS database (August 2020) and VDJdb (December 2020) were searched for shared CDR3 sequences. In its TCRdb copy, this immuneACCESS table keeps in-frame sequences only and misses some clones. Where compared with another copy, unresolved V genes explain less than half of these, and the others have no known cause. That table gives V, J and clone size, and the DNA gave D and trimming. This sample has approximately 25,000 clones in its table, and approximately 90% of those were observed once. Under 0.3% of the sample goes to the ten largest clones.

This sequence was found in a girl aged 2 to 10 with cystic fibrosis. The sequencing sample was made of blood. The rearrangement joined TRBV7-6 to TRBJ1-5; the junction holds 10 bases that match TRBD1. CDR3 reads: CASSPGTGDQPQHF. The DNA sequence reads TGTGCCAGCAGCCCTGGGACAGGGGATCAGCCCCAGCATTTT.